This T cell receptor beta chain was profiled in a study of blood T cell repertoires in COVID-19. Study background: The study drew acute and convalescent COVID-19 samples from the United States, Italy and Spain.

Those enrolled, adults aged roughly 18 to 90 years, came from roughly 23 US areas. Participants' own reports of clinical history determined their cohort assignment. The germline V gene has CDR1 MDHEN and CDR2 SYDVKM. The CDR3 is 15 amino acids. V shed 5 bases and J 9 bases; nucleotides not matched to a gene: 10. In the original processing: Estimates of nucleated cell counts were drawn from the amplification of reference gene primers. TCRdb keeps only in-frame clones here, not all; method: immunoSEQ multiplex PCR. That table gives V, J and clone size, and the DNA gave D and trimming. Of 400,000 or so clones in the sample, around 87% were seen once.

This clonotype was sampled from a man aged 35 to 55 in a cohort exposed to, infected with or recovered from COVID-19 (not recorded which). The chain has TRBV28 and TRBJ1-6; TRBD1 matches 7 bases. Sequencing was done on a sample of PBMCs or T cells enriched from blood (not recorded which). The CDR3 region is CASSNNNRGSSPLHF. The CDR3 region has the DNA TGTGCCAGCAGTAATAATAACAGGGGCAGTTCACCCCTCCACTTT.